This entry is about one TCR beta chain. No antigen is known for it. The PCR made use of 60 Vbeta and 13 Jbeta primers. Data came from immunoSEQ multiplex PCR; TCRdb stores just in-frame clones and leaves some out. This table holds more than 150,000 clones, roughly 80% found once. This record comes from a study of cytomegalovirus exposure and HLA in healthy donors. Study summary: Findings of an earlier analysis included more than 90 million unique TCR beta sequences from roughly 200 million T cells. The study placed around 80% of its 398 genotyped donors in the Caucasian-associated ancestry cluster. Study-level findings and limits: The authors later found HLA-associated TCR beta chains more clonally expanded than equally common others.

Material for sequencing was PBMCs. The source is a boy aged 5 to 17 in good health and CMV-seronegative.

The CDR3 DNA follows: TGTGCCAGCAGCGCGACAGGGGGCGCTGGGGGCTACACCTTC. Amino acids: CASSATGGAGGYTF. The chain recombines TRBV9 with TRBJ1-2; 10 bases are a match to TRBD1. With V trimmed by 3 bases and J by 8 bases, 7 bases remained unmatched. CDR1 is SGDLS, CDR2 YYNGEE, per germline. The CDR3 has 14 amino acids.